This T cell receptor (beta chain) stems from a study of control samples from healthy donors and cancer patients. Sequenced by immunoSEQ multiplex PCR; TCRdb stores in-frame clones only, minus some. The sample yields 180,000 or so clones, roughly nine tenths seen once. CDR3 size: 15 residues. Germline V gene lookup returns CDR1 MNHNS and CDR2 SASEGT. Germline trimming cut 2 bases from V and 6 bases from J; bases unmatched to any gene: 3. This chain connects TRBV6-1 to TRBJ2-4; 11 bases are a match to TRBD2. Sequencing used blood. The sequence was collected from a woman aged 25 to 39 in good health. The CDR3 DNA follows: TGTGCCAGCAGTGAACTAGCGGGGGGCCTAAACATTCAGTACTTC. Its translation: CASSELAGGLNIQYF.